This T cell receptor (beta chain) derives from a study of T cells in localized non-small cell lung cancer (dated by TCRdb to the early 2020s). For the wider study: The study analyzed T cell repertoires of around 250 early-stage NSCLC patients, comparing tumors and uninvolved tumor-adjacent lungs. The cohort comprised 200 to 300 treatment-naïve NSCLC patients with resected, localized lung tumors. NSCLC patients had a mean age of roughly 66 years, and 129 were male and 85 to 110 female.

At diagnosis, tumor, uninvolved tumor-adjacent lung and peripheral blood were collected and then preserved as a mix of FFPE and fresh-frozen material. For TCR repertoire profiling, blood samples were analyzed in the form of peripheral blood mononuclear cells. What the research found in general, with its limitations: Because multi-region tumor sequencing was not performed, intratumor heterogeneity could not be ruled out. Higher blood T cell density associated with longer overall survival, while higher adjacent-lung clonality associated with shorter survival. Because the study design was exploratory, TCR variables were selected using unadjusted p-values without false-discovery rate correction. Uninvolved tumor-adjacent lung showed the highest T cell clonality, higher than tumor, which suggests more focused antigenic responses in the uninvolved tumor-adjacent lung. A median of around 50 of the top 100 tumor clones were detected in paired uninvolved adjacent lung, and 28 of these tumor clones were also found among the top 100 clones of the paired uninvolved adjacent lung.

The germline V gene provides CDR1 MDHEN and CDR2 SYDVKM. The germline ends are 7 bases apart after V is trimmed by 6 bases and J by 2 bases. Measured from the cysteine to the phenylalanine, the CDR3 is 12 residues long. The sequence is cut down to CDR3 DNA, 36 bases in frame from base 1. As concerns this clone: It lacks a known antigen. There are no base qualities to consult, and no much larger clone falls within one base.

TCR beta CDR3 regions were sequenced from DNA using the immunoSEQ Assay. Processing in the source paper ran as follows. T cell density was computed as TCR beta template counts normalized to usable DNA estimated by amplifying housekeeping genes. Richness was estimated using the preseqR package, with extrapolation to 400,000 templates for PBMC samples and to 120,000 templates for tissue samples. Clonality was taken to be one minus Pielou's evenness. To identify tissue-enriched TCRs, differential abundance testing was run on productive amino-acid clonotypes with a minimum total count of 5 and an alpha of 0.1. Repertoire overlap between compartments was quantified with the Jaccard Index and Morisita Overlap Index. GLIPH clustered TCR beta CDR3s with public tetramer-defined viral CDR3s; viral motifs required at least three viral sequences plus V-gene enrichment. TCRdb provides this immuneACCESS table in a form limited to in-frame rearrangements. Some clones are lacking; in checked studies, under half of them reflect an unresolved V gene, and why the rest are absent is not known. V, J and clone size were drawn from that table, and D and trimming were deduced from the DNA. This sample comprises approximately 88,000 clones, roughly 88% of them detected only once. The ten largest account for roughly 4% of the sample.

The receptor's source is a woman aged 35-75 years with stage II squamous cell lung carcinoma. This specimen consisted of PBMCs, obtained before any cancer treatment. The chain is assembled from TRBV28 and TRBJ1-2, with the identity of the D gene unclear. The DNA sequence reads TGTGCCAGCAGCCGAGGGAACTATGGCTACACCTTC. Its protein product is CASSRGNYGYTF.